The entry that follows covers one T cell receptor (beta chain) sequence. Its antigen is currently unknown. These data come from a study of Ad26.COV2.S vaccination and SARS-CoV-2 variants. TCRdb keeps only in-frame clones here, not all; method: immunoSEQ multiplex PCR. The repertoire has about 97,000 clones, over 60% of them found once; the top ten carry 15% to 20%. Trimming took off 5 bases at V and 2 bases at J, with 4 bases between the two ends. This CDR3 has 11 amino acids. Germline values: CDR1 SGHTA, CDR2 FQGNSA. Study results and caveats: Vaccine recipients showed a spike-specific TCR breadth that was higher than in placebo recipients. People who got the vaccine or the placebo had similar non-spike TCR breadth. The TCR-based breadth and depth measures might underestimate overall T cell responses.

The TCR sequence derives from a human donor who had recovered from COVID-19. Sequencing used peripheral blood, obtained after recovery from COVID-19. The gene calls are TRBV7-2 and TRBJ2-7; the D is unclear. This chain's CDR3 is CASSLTYEQYF. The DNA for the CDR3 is TGTGCCAGCAGCCTGACCTACGAGCAGTACTTC.